These 30 T cell receptor beta chains were sequenced from one sample in a study of blood T cell repertoires in COVID-19. TCRdb's copy holds only in-frame clones and misses some; the assay was immunoSEQ multiplex PCR. The data hold under 200,000 clones, with less than 90% observed a single time. Sample: peripheral blood. These receptors came from a woman aged 70-85 years with COVID-19, enrolled during active disease.

Here the CDR3 reads CASSQDPPSGGLQETQYF. CDR3 DNA: TGCGCCAGCAGCCAAGATCCCCCTAGCGGGGGGCTCCAAGAGACCCAGTACTTC. This rearrangement joins TRBV4-1 to TRBJ2-5, with 11 bases that match TRBD2. The CDR3 is 18 residues long. Looked up from germline, CDR1 is MGHRA and CDR2 is YSYEKL. J was trimmed by 1 base and V by 0 bases; bases with no gene match: 7.

The J gene is TRBJ2-5, the V gene TRBV7-2; 7 bases fit TRBD1. CDR1 and CDR2 (germline): SGHTA, FQGNSA. V lost 3 bases and J lost 5; bases outside the gene matches: 9. The CDR3 has 15 amino acids. The CDR3 DNA sequence: TGTGCCAGCAGCTTCCGTCCAGGGACAGAGGAGACCCAGTACTTC. The encoded protein is CASSFRPGTEETQYF.

The chain couples TRBV29-1 to TRBJ1-5; possibly TRBD1 for D (5 bases). The CDR3 length is 13 residues. V lost 4 bases to trimming and J lost 1 base, with 8 bases between them. Per germline, CDR1 SQVTM and CDR2 ANQGSEA. CDR3 in DNA: TGCAGCGTTGGCGGGGACAGCAATCAGCCCCAGCATTTT. Translated: CSVGGDSNQPQHF.

The chain carries TRBV12-5 and TRBJ1-1, with D possibly matching TRBD1 (5 bases). The CDR3 loop spans 17 amino acids. The germline CDR1 and CDR2 sequences are LGHNT and FRNRAP. The V end was cut by 3 bases, the J end by 5 bases, with 22 bases between. The CDR3 loop is CASGFLPPAGGMTEAFF. In DNA form, the CDR3 reads TGTGCTAGTGGTTTTCTCCCCCCCGCGGGGGGTATGACTGAAGCTTTCTTT.

The chain combines TRBV15 with TRBJ1-3, with a possible D match to TRBD1 (5 bases). Germline values: CDR1 LNHNV, CDR2 YYDKDF (reference sequence). V was cut by 0 bases and J by 3 bases, with 18 bases left in between. The CDR3 has 18 amino acids. The CDR3 sequence is CATSRDPGGGTRGNTIYF. The CDR3 bases are TGTGCCACCAGCAGAGACCCTGGCGGGGGAACGCGTGGAAACACCATATATTTT.

The J gene is TRBJ2-2, the V gene TRBV6-5; D gene unclear. V was trimmed by 2 bases and J by 3 bases, leaving 7 bases between them. The germline V gene has CDR1 MNHEY and CDR2 SVGAGI. The CDR3 contains 14 residues. CDR3 protein: CASSYREDTGELFF. CDR3 bases: TGTGCCAGCAGTTACCGAGAGGACACCGGGGAGCTGTTTTTT.

The chain uses TRBV9 and TRBJ1-2; D unresolved. Germline assignment: CDR1 SGDLS and CDR2 YYNGEE. The CDR3 has 12 residues. V was cut by 3 bases and J by 8 bases, with 11 bases left in between. CDR3 sequence reads: CASSDGLYGYTF. The CDR3 DNA follows: TGTGCCAGCAGCGACGGACTGTACGGCTACACCTTC. The variable domain in full, completed from reference TRBV9 and TRBJ1-2, reads DSGVTQTPKHLITATGQRVTLRCSPRSGDLSVYWYQQSLDQGLQFLIQYYNGEERAKGNILERFSAQQFPDLHSELNLSSLELGDSALYFCASSDGLYGYTFGSGTRLTVV.

J is TRBJ1-4 and V is TRBV18; 7 bases map to TRBD1. J gave up 7 bases and V 6 bases, and 5 bases lay outside the gene matches. The germline gives CDR1 KGHSH, CDR2 LQKENI. This CDR3 spans 13 amino acids. The CDR3 reads CASSDRISEKLFF. CDR3 in DNA: TGTGCCAGCTCGGACAGGATAAGTGAAAAACTGTTTTTT.

This clone turned up a few times. The chain has TRBV5-1 and TRBJ1-1, with D possibly TRBD1 on 6 matching bases. CDR1 SGHRS and CDR2 YFSETQ come from the germline V gene. Deletions cut 4 bases from V and 0 bases from J, with 10 bases between. The CDR3 is made up of 14 amino acids. CDR3 DNA: TGCGCCAGCAGCCCCCAGGGGATGAACACTGAAGCTTTCTTT. Translated, it gives CASSPQGMNTEAFF.

This chain uses TRBV7-2 with TRBJ2-1, with 9 positions matching TRBD2. The junction had 9 bases not matched to a gene; V was cut back by 3 bases and J by 0 bases. Per the germline V gene, CDR1 is SGHTA and CDR2 is FQGNSA. CDR3 length: 18 residues. The CDR3 loop is CASSLTLHSGSSYNEQFF. The CDR3 coding sequence is TGTGCCAGCAGCTTGACGTTACATAGCGGGAGCTCCTACAATGAGCAGTTCTTC. Drawing the rest from reference TRBV7-2 and TRBJ2-1, the complete variable domain is GAGVSQSPSNKVTEKGKDVELRCDPISGHTALYWYRQSLGQGLEFLIYFQGNSAPDKSGLPSDRFSAERTGGSVSTLTIQRTQQEDSAVYLCASSLTLHSGSSYNEQFFGPGTRLTVL.

The J gene is TRBJ1-1, the V gene TRBV19; D call uncertain. There are 13 residues in the CDR3. The V end lost 3 bases, the J end lost 10 bases, and 15 bases lay between the germline ends. CDR1 is LNHDA and CDR2 is SQIVND in the germline V gene (reference sequence). Here the CDR3 reads CASSMDKRVPAFF. In DNA form, the CDR3 reads TGTGCCAGTAGTATGGATAAACGGGTCCCAGCTTTCTTT.

The J gene is TRBJ1-3, the V gene TRBV3-1 (or the pseudogene TRBV3-2); D uncertain. V dropped 7 bases and J dropped 4 bases, with 8 bases sitting between them. The germline CDR1 and CDR2 sequences are LGHDT and YNNKEL (reference sequence). The CDR3 has 12 amino acids. CDR3: CASTDGGNTIYF. The CDR3 DNA reads TGTGCCAGCACCGACGGGGGAAACACCATATATTTT.

The chain recombines TRBV11-2 with TRBJ2-7; tentative D call: TRBD1 (5 bases). This CDR3 contains 15 residues. Trimming removed 5 bases at V and 2 bases at J, with 16 bases between. Germline V gene lookup returns CDR1 SGHAT and CDR2 FQNNGV. CDR3 region: CASSRNTRAAYEQYF. The CDR3 DNA reads TGTGCCAGCAGCCGTAACACCAGGGCGGCCTACGAGCAGTACTTC.

The rearrangement links TRBV9 to TRBJ1-3; D is undetermined. Germline-derived CDR1 and CDR2 are SGDLS and YYNGEE. Trimming removed 4 bases from V and 0 bases from J, with 11 bases in between. The CDR3 spans 15 residues. The CDR3 nucleotides read TGTGCCAGCAGCTCTCAGGCGTTCTCTGGAAACACCATATATTTT. It specifies CASSSQAFSGNTIYF.

V is TRBV19 and J is TRBJ2-1, with a possible D match to TRBD1 (7 bases). V dropped 11 bases and J dropped 6 bases, with 23 bases sitting between them. The V gene's germline CDR1 is LNHDA and CDR2 SQIVND (reference sequence). The CDR3 is 15 amino acids. This CDR3 reads CAAAGRQGTPNEQFF. The DNA for the CDR3 is TGTGCCGCGGCGGGGCGACAGGGAACCCCCAATGAGCAGTTCTTC.

The chain combines TRBV6-2 or TRBV6-3 with TRBJ1-5, with TRBD1 as a possible D gene (5 bases). Germline loops: CDR1 MNHEY, CDR2 SVGEGT. CDR3 size: 12 residues. Deletions cut 5 bases from V and 5 bases from J, with 7 bases between. CDR3 bases: TGTGCCAGCAGTGACAGAGATCAGCCCCAGCATTTT. Its translation is CASSDRDQPQHF.

The chain carries TRBV7-9 and TRBJ2-7; D possibly corresponds to TRBD2 (6 bases). Germline CDR1 is SEHNR and CDR2 is FQNEAQ (reference sequence). This CDR3 has 17 amino acids. V was clipped by 0 bases and J by 2 bases, with 17 bases between them. The CDR3 reads CASSLAQLGGTAYEQYF. CDR3 DNA: TGTGCCAGCAGCTTAGCTCAACTAGGCGGGACCGCCTACGAGCAGTACTTC.

The genes are TRBV18 and TRBJ1-1, with D tentatively TRBD1 (5 bases). Trimming removed 4 bases from V and 0 bases from J, with 9 bases in between. Germline-derived CDR1 and CDR2 are KGHSH and LQKENI. The length of the CDR3 is 14 residues. The CDR3 region has the DNA TGTGCCAGCTCACTAAGACAGATGAACACTGAAGCTTTCTTT. Protein: CASSLRQMNTEAFF.

The chain couples TRBV27 to TRBJ2-2; 9 nucleotides align to TRBD1. Losses at the gene ends were 6 bases for V and 7 bases for J; bases not matched to a gene: 18. CDR1 and CDR2 from the germline V gene are MNHEY and SMNVEV (reference sequence). The CDR3 runs to 18 residues. CDR3 amino acids: CASRSGTGTLGFVGELFF. The CDR3 DNA is TGTGCCAGCAGATCCGGGACAGGGACCCTCGGTTTTGTCGGGGAGCTGTTTTTT.

This chain connects TRBV19 to TRBJ1-2; TRBD1 agrees at 7 bases. Germline values: CDR1 LNHDA, CDR2 SQIVND (reference sequence). The trim removed 5 bases at V and 4 bases at J, leaving 10 bases unmatched. CDR3 length: 15 residues. CDR3 protein: CASSPSRDSFYGYTF. In DNA, the CDR3 is TGTGCCAGTAGTCCTTCCCGGGACAGCTTCTATGGCTACACCTTC.

The CDR3 sequence: CASSFLPGLAGFYEQYF. In DNA form, the CDR3 reads TGTGCCAGCAGTTTCCTCCCGGGACTAGCGGGATTCTACGAGCAGTACTTC. This chain links TRBV28 with TRBJ2-7, with 13 bases lining up with TRBD2. The CDR3 has 17 amino acids. Germline V gives CDR1 MDHEN, CDR2 SYDVKM. Unmatched junction bases numbered 8, after V lost 3 bases and J lost 3 bases. The variable domain in full, completed from reference TRBV28 and TRBJ2-7, reads DVKVTQSSRYLVKRTGEKVFLECVQDMDHENMFWYRQDPGLGLRLIYFSYDVKMKEKGDIPEGYSVSREKKERFSLILESASTNQTSMYLCASSFLPGLAGFYEQYFGPGTRLTVT.

V is TRBV28 and J is TRBJ1-2; TRBD1 matches at 11 bases. Germline CDR1 MDHEN, CDR2 SYDVKM. This CDR3 comprises 17 residues. With 3 bases clipped from V and 0 bases from J, the junction kept 6 bases outside the gene matches. CDR3 in amino acids: CASSLIGQGASNYGYTF. The CDR3 region has the DNA TGTGCCAGCAGTTTGATCGGACAGGGGGCCTCTAACTATGGCTACACCTTC.

The chain is built from TRBV24-1 and TRBJ1-3; TRBD1 might be the D (6 bases). The germline V gene encodes CDR1 KGHDR and CDR2 SFDVKD. The ends were cut back, 2 bases at V and 0 bases at J, with 10 bases in the middle. This CDR3 is built from 16 residues. The CDR3 protein is CATSDSRTASGNTIYF. The CDR3 DNA sequence: TGTGCCACCAGTGATTCAAGGACAGCCTCTGGAAACACCATATATTTT.

The genes are TRBV5-1 and TRBJ2-5; 8 bases agree with TRBD1. The V gene end was trimmed by 3 bases and the J gene end by 5 bases; junction bases not matched to a gene: 6. The CDR3 is made up of 14 amino acids. The germline CDR1 and CDR2 sequences are SGHRS and YFSETQ. CDR3 in amino acids: CASSSGQGGETQYF. CDR3 coding DNA: TGCGCCAGCAGCTCCGGACAGGGAGGCGAGACCCAGTACTTC.

V is TRBV27 and J is TRBJ1-1; TRBD1 matches 8 bases. CDR3 length: 17 amino acids. Germline V lookup: CDR1 MNHEY, CDR2 SMNVEV (reference sequence). V shed 11 bases, J shed 1 base, and the junction held 18 bases outside the gene matches. DNA for the CDR3: TGTGCCGCAAATCCCTGGGACAGGATTATCGAGAACACTGAAGCTTTCTTT. It specifies CAANPWDRIIENTEAFF.

The gene calls are TRBV27 and TRBJ1-2; perhaps TRBD1 as D (6 bases). Trimming took off 4 bases at V and 8 bases at J, with 29 bases between the two ends. CDR3 length equals 18 residues. From germline, CDR1 is MNHEY and CDR2 SMNVEV (reference sequence). The DNA of the CDR3 is TGTGCCAGCAGTTATCGGCCGATAGGCAGGGGATTTTCGCGCGGCTACACCTTC. As protein: CASSYRPIGRGFSRGYTF.

The rearrangement uses TRBV2 and TRBJ2-7; 8 positions match TRBD2. Germline CDR1 and CDR2: SNHLY and FYNNEI. The length of the CDR3 is 15 residues. The V segment lost 3 bases and the J segment 1 base; nucleotides outside the gene matches: 5. The DNA for the CDR3 is TGTGCCAGCAGTGAGTCTAGCGGGCGTTCCTACGAGCAGTACTTC. Protein: CASSESSGRSYEQYF.

This clone came up a few times. The chain employs TRBV3-1 (or the pseudogene TRBV3-2) and TRBJ1-1; weak D call: TRBD1 (5 bases). CDR3 length: 11 amino acids. Germline CDR1 is LGHDT and CDR2 is YNNKEL (reference sequence). With 7 bases removed from V and 6 bases from J, the gap between germline ends came to 9 bases. The CDR3 sequence is CASTWGAEAFF. DNA for the CDR3: TGTGCCAGCACCTGGGGGGCTGAAGCTTTCTTT.

This rearrangement joins TRBV6-5 to TRBJ1-4; 8 nucleotides align to TRBD1. Germline CDR1 and CDR2: MNHEY and SVGAGI. V shed 4 bases, J shed 4 bases, and the junction held 2 bases outside the gene matches. The CDR3 has 14 amino acids. The CDR3 here is CASSLDRVNEKLFF. In DNA, the CDR3 is TGTGCCAGCAGTTTGGACAGGGTTAATGAAAAACTGTTTTTT.

The CDR3 nucleotides read TGTGCCAGCTCACCACCGACAGGGGCCTTTTACACTGAAGCTTTCTTT. Protein sequence: CASSPPTGAFYTEAFF. The chain links TRBV18 to TRBJ1-1; 8 bases fit TRBD1. Germline trimming cut 0 bases from V and 3 bases from J; bases unmatched to any gene: 6. In germline, CDR1 is KGHSH, CDR2 LQKENI. The CDR3 has 16 residues. Drawing the rest from reference TRBV18 and TRBJ1-1, the complete variable domain is NAGVMQNPRHLVRRRGQEARLRCSPMKGHSHVYWYRQLPEEGLKFMVYLQKENIIDESGMPKERFSAEFPKEGPSILRIQQVVRGDSAAYFCASSPPTGAFYTEAFFGQGTRLTVV.